The rows below give T cell receptor beta chains drawn from one sample of a study of blood T cells in healthy people across ages. Each CDR3 protein is one row after TCRdb ran MiXCR on the 5' RACE reads. The data show 650,000 to 900,000 distinct CDR3 sequences, around 68% seen once. The sequenced sample was blood. The receptors derive from a man younger than 45 in good health. The CDR3 runs from the conserved cysteine through the conserved F or W. D genes are given only for firm matches.

>TRBV5-1|.|TRBJ1-2
CANSLGAENYGYTF
>TRBV27|TRBD1|TRBJ1-2
CASSSLGGGYGYTF
>TRBV28|TRBD1|TRBJ2-7
CASSLAGQGVYEQYF
>TRBV15|TRBD1|TRBJ2-2
CATSRGTGVSTGELFF
>TRBV7-9|.|TRBJ2-7
CASSSTTLNRVSYEQYF
>TRBV7-9|.|TRBJ2-4
CASSSLGGAKNIQYF
>TRBV29-1|.|TRBJ1-4
CSVGQGNAEKLFF
>TRBV6-5|.|TRBJ2-4
CASSYSPGSGKNIQYF
>TRBV7-2|.|TRBJ2-1
CASSIDSWEQFF
>TRBV14|.|TRBJ2-2
CASSLGYDTGELFF
>TRBV12-3/TRBV12-4|TRBD2|TRBJ2-3
CASNQGTSGAPSTDTQYF
>TRBV27|.|TRBJ2-1
CASSFVGGGASSYNEQFF
>TRBV7-2|TRBD2|TRBJ2-1
CASSLERGRGNEQFF
>TRBV6-5|TRBD2|TRBJ2-3
CASKLAGHRDTQYF
>TRBV20-1|.|TRBJ1-6
CSQDRRLSSYNSPLHF
>TRBV20-1|.|TRBJ1-1
CSARGSTEAFF
>TRBV4-2|TRBD1|TRBJ2-1
CASSQDDRGVEQFF
>TRBV6-1|.|TRBJ2-5
CASSEEKEWGETQYF
>TRBV6-2/TRBV6-3|.|TRBJ1-2
CASSTTGTYPYGYTF
>TRBV28|.|TRBJ2-7
CATKRPTAVAEQYF
>TRBV7-9|.|TRBJ2-1
CASSEQFF
>TRBV11-2|TRBD2|TRBJ2-5
CASSLGPTSGQETQYF
>TRBV9|.|TRBJ2-7
CASSPQRGEQYF
>TRBV5-4|.|TRBJ1-5
CASSLGGSYSNQPQHF
>TRBV2|.|TRBJ1-5
CASSSSGLGNQPQHF
>TRBV20-1|TRBD1|TRBJ1-3
CSARGTGFGNTIYF
>TRBV7-2|.|TRBJ2-1
CASSVIPSNNEQFF
>TRBV20-1|.|TRBJ2-1
CSARDFRGWGTDEQFF
>TRBV27|TRBD2|TRBJ2-3
CASSLGSGGVFTDTQYF
>TRBV28|.|TRBJ1-5
CASRDSYSNQPQHF
>TRBV4-2|TRBD2|TRBJ2-1
CASSQVLRGGPNEQFF
>TRBV10-3|TRBD1|TRBJ1-6
CAITPDKGASPLHF
>TRBV9|TRBD1|TRBJ1-6
CASSETGGASNSPLHF
>TRBV6-5|.|TRBJ2-1
CASSYVSPQRYAYNEQFF
>TRBV6-5|TRBD2|TRBJ2-1
CASSYFGGAASYNEQFF
>TRBV9|TRBD1|TRBJ2-3
CASSSLGQTSSTQYF
>TRBV3-1|TRBD1|TRBJ1-2
CASSPHLGQDTWSYTF
>TRBV29-1|.|TRBJ1-2
CSVERKDYGYTF
>TRBV6-2/TRBV6-3|.|TRBJ2-1
CASSYSGQAVEQFF
>TRBV3-1|TRBD1|TRBJ1-1
CASSQVGGQAAIAFF
>TRBV28|.|.
CASGVFGGRETQYF
>TRBV6-2/TRBV6-3|.|TRBJ2-3
CASSWETDTQYF
>TRBV2|.|TRBJ2-7
CASGGGREQYF
>TRBV7-9|TRBD1|TRBJ1-2
CASSLPDIDRVHGYTF
>TRBV5-1|TRBD2|TRBJ2-1
CASSLASGAGGNNEQFF
>TRBV20-1|.|TRBJ1-6
CSARDVQGSKSPLHF
>TRBV6-1|TRBD2|TRBJ2-4
CASSEAAHGRENIQYF
>TRBV20-1|TRBD2|TRBJ2-5
CSGLAGGGETQYF
>TRBV20-1|.|TRBJ1-6
CSAAPGGSPLHF
>TRBV7-2|.|TRBJ2-5
CASSIGGGPGETQYF
>TRBV20-1|.|TRBJ2-6
CSARSLPGANVLTF
>TRBV3-1|.|TRBJ2-3
CASSQGKGLTDTQYF
>TRBV6-2/TRBV6-3|.|TRBJ1-4
CASSYGLDEKLFF
>TRBV6-2/TRBV6-3|.|TRBJ2-4
CASSYSRIQYF
>TRBV5-4|.|TRBJ1-6
CASSLDSSNSPLHF
>TRBV4-3|TRBD1|TRBJ2-5
CASSQVDRGQGETQYF
>TRBV6-2/TRBV6-3|TRBD1|TRBJ2-1
CASRDRVTYNEQFF
>TRBV6-5|.|TRBJ2-3
CASSYSGIGDTQYF
>TRBV20-1|TRBD1|TRBJ2-7
CSARSGTGSHEQYF
>TRBV10-3|TRBD1|TRBJ1-2
CAISETDRGPANYGYTF